Below are 13 T cell receptor beta chains sequenced from a single sample in a study of T cell responses to AZD1222 COVID-19 vaccine. This table comes from immunoSEQ multiplex PCR, and its TCRdb copy is limited to in-frame clones, with some not included. The sample has around 100,000 clones, about 90% seen once; the top ten hold over 7.5%. This material consisted of peripheral blood, taken on day 0 of AZD1222 vaccination. These receptors came from an adult in good health.

V usage is TRBV6-1 and J usage is TRBJ2-7; D is unresolved. Germline values: CDR1 MNHNS, CDR2 SASEGT. The CDR3 consists of 16 residues. Trimming removed 1 base from V and 4 bases from J, with 17 bases in between. The CDR3 DNA follows: TGTGCCAGCAGTGAAGGGGGATCCACCTTAGGGTACGAGCAGTACTTC. Encoded protein: CASSEGGSTLGYEQYF.

The chain links TRBV5-1 to TRBJ1-6; D uncertain. The CDR3 length is 16 residues. Germline V CDR1 and CDR2: SGHRS, YFSETQ. Trimming left V 4 bases short and J 0 bases short, with 11 bases between. This chain's CDR3 is CASSPQTSSYNSPLHF. The DNA of the CDR3 is TGCGCCAGCAGCCCGCAAACTAGCTCCTATAATTCACCCCTCCACTTT. The variable domain in full, with the rest retrieved from reference TRBV5-1 and TRBJ1-6, is KAGVTQTPRYLIKTRGQQVTLSCSPISGHRSVSWYQQTPGQGLQFLFEYFSETQRNKGNFPGRFSGRQFSNSRSEMNVSTLELGDSALYLCASSPQTSSYNSPLHFGNGTRLTVT.

This chain connects TRBV27 to TRBJ2-2; D is possibly TRBD2 (6 bases). The CDR3 contains 17 residues. Germline CDR1 and CDR2: MNHEY and SMNVEV (reference sequence). Trimming shortened V by 0 bases and J by 2 bases, and 13 bases separated the two germline ends. This CDR3 is CASSLSLASLNTGELFF. CDR3 in DNA: TGTGCCAGCAGTTTATCACTAGCCTCCCTTAACACCGGGGAGCTGTTTTTT.

J is TRBJ2-7 and V is TRBV7-2; 7 bases match TRBD2. This CDR3 contains 15 residues. V dropped 5 bases and J dropped 3; count of bases not matched to a gene: 10. Germline CDR1 reads SGHTA; CDR2 reads FQGNSA. CDR3 amino acids: CASSLGPGGNYEQYF. The CDR3 DNA reads TGTGCCAGCAGCCTTGGGCCGGGGGGTAACTACGAGCAGTACTTC. Looking up the rest from reference TRBV7-2 and TRBJ2-7 gives the full variable domain: GAGVSQSPSNKVTEKGKDVELRCDPISGHTALYWYRQSLGQGLEFLIYFQGNSAPDKSGLPSDRFSAERTGGSVSTLTIQRTQQEDSAVYLCASSLGPGGNYEQYFGPGTRLTVT.

V usage is TRBV11-2 and J usage is TRBJ2-2, with TRBD1 identical over 9 bases. Germline assignment: CDR1 SGHAT and CDR2 FQNNGV. The CDR3 has 15 amino acids. J gave up 5 bases and V 6 bases, and 7 bases lay outside the gene matches. Written as DNA, the CDR3 is TGTGCCAGCAGACTACAGGGGGCAGGGACCGGGGAGCTGTTTTTT. Residues: CASRLQGAGTGELFF.

The chain carries TRBV7-3 and TRBJ2-6; 10 bases are shared with TRBD2. With V trimmed by 6 bases and J by 1 base, 9 bases remained unmatched. The CDR3 runs 18 residues. Germline lookup yields CDR1 SGHTA and CDR2 FQGTGA. The CDR3 loop reads CASRLAGGTISGANVLTF. CDR3 sequence (DNA): TGTGCCAGCAGATTAGCGGGGGGAACGATATCTGGGGCCAACGTCCTGACTTTC.

J is TRBJ2-5 and V is TRBV20-1; no reliable D call. Trimming shortened V by 3 bases and J by 7 bases, and 6 bases separated the two germline ends. CDR1 and CDR2 from the germline V gene are DFQATT and SNEGSKA (reference sequence). CDR3 length: 10 residues. CDR3 sequence reads: CSARVGTQYF. The CDR3 DNA reads TGCAGTGCTAGGGTGGGGACCCAGTACTTC.

The J gene is TRBJ1-1, the V gene TRBV5-1; a weak D match, TRBD1 (5 bases). There are 13 residues in the CDR3. The V gene lost 0 bases and the J gene lost 6 bases, with 9 bases spanning the gap. Germline loops: CDR1 SGHRS, CDR2 YFSETQ. In DNA form, the CDR3 reads TGCGCCAGCAGCTTGGAGGGGAAGTCTGAAGCTTTCTTT. Translated, it gives CASSLEGKSEAFF. Looking up the rest from reference TRBV5-1 and TRBJ1-1 gives the full variable domain: KAGVTQTPRYLIKTRGQQVTLSCSPISGHRSVSWYQQTPGQGLQFLFEYFSETQRNKGNFPGRFSGRQFSNSRSEMNVSTLELGDSALYLCASSLEGKSEAFFGQGTRLTVV.

This sequence joins TRBV18 and TRBJ1-2, with a tentative D call TRBD1 (6 bases). The CDR3 runs to 14 residues. The V gene's germline CDR1 is KGHSH and CDR2 LQKENI. Trimming left V 6 bases short and J 1 base short, with 12 bases between. The CDR3 bases are TGTGCCAGCTCCCCCCGGACAGATAACTATGGCTACACCTTC. This translates into CASSPRTDNYGYTF.

Written as DNA, the CDR3 is TGTGCCAGCAGCTTAAAGACTAACACCGGGGAGCTGTTTTTT. Protein sequence: CASSLKTNTGELFF. The gene calls are TRBV7-3 and TRBJ2-2; D not resolved. This CDR3 has 14 amino acids. Trimming pared 1 base from V and 2 bases from J, leaving 5 bases between. Germline V gene sequence: CDR1 SGHTA, CDR2 FQGTGA.

The chain uses TRBV7-3 and TRBJ1-1; D gene uncertain. The CDR3 is made up of 13 amino acids. CDR1 and CDR2 from the germline V gene are SGHTA and FQGTGA. V gave up 5 bases and J gave up 1 base, with 8 bases separating them. The CDR3, as DNA: TGTGCCAGCAGCCTCCTTGCGAACACTGAAGCTTTCTTT. Translation: CASSLLANTEAFF. Combining the CDR3 with reference TRBV7-3 and TRBJ1-1 gives the whole variable domain GAGVSQTPSNKVTEKGKYVELRCDPISGHTALYWYRQSLGQGPEFLIYFQGTGAADDSGLPNDRFFAVRPEGSVSTLKIQRTERGDSAVYLCASSLLANTEAFFGQGTRLTVV.

The CDR3 DNA reads TGTGCCAGCAGCTTCAGGGTTACAGAGGGCTACACCTTC. Translating gives CASSFRVTEGYTF. This chain uses TRBV7-9 with TRBJ1-2, with D tentatively TRBD1 (5 bases). Germline V CDR1 and CDR2: SEHNR, FQNEAQ (reference sequence). The CDR3 has 13 residues. The V and J ends lost 3 bases and 8 bases respectively, with 13 bases between them. Filled out from reference TRBV7-9 and TRBJ1-2, the complete variable domain reads DTGVSQNPRHKITKRGQNVTFRCDPISEHNRLYWYRQTLGQGPEFLTYFQNEAQLEKSRLLSDRFSAERPKGSFSTLEIQRTEQGDSAMYLCASSFRVTEGYTFGSGTRLTVV.

The CDR3 spells CASSFSSGAVSDTQYF. CDR3 coding DNA: TGTGCCAGCAGCTTTTCTAGCGGGGCTGTCTCAGATACGCAGTATTTT. This chain joins TRBV7-2 and TRBJ2-3; TRBD2 matches 9 bases. CDR3 size: 16 residues. Trimming took 3 bases from V and 4 from J; bases not matched to a gene: 8. Germline V lookup: CDR1 SGHTA, CDR2 FQGNSA.